The 29 T cell receptor beta chains in this list originate from one sample, sequenced in a study of tumor-infiltrating lymphocytes in primary liver carcinoma. Germline DNA was also extracted, and blood RNA derived from unsorted whole blood. From 500 to 600 ng of total RNA, TCR beta-specific cDNA was reverse-transcribed using a constant-region primer. Nested multiplex PCR, run for three rounds with slightly modified ARM-PCR, yielded TCR beta libraries. A C-beta reverse primer was combined with TRBV1-TRBV30 forward primers in the first two PCR rounds, and each round had about 10 cycles. TCRdb reprocessed the multiplex PCR reads via MiXCR and lists one record per CDR3 protein. The table includes roughly 180,000 distinct CDR3 sequences, roughly 60% detected once. The sample comprised peripheral blood. These receptors all stem from a man aged 40-49 years with primary liver carcinoma and hepatitis B virus infection.

The rearrangement links TRBV5-5 to TRBJ2-7; TRBD2 aligns across 8 bases. The CDR3 extends over 15 amino acids. The J segment lost 2 bases and the V segment lost 1 base, leaving 5 bases of the junction unmatched. The V gene's germline CDR1 is SGHKS and CDR2 YYEKEE (reference sequence). CDR3 sequence: CASSLMGLGPYEQYF. CDR3 bases: TGTGCCAGCAGCTTGATGGGACTAGGCCCCTACGAGCAGTACTTC.

This rearrangement joins TRBV10-3 to TRBJ2-2; D is possibly TRBD1 (5 bases). The germline V gene encodes CDR1 ENHRY and CDR2 SYGVKD. The CDR3 totals 13 residues. The CDR3 nucleotides read TGTGTCGGCAGGACACCTACGAGGGGGGAGCTGTTTTTT. Its protein is CVGRTPTRGELFF.

This chain connects TRBV29-1 to TRBJ1-1, with D maybe TRBD1 (5 bases). Germline V CDR1 and CDR2: SQVTM, ANQGSEA. V lost 5 bases and J lost 8, with 18 bases in between. The CDR3 runs 13 residues. The CDR3 nucleotides are TGCAGCGTTAACTCAGGGCTAGGTCAGGAAGCTTTCTTT. Its protein is CSVNSGLGQEAFF.

The genes are TRBV7-9 and TRBJ1-3, with D perhaps matching TRBD1 (5 bases). With 4 bases removed from V and 4 bases from J, the gap between germline ends came to 11 bases. Per the germline V gene, CDR1 is SEHNR and CDR2 is FQNEAQ (reference sequence). The CDR3 is 14 amino acids. The CDR3 coding sequence is TGTGCCAGCAGCTCAATAGGGGCCGGAAACACCATATATTTT. It translates to CASSSIGAGNTIYF.

The table lists this clonotype with a count of one. Its ends do not fully match the called genes, so a read error is possible. The chain links TRBV30 to TRBJ2-3; 8 positions match TRBD2. The CDR3 extends over 14 amino acids. The germline gives CDR1 GTSNPN, CDR2 SVGIG (reference sequence). DNA for the CDR3: TGTGCCAGTCAGGCGGGAGGCTTGGCAGATACACAGTATTTT. Its translation: CASQAGGLADTQYF.

This clonotype has at least ten counts. J is TRBJ1-2 and V is TRBV29-1; D unclear. Germline V lookup: CDR1 SQVTM, CDR2 ANQGSEA. Deletions cut 3 bases from V and 5 bases from J, with 10 bases between. This CDR3 region has 12 residues. The CDR3 spells CSVEENWYGYTF. Here the CDR3 DNA reads TGCAGCGTTGAGGAGAATTGGTATGGCTACACCTTC.

The rearrangement joins TRBV11-2 to TRBJ2-1; 7 bases are shared with TRBD2. V trimming: 3 bases; J trimming: 7 bases; junction bases outside the gene matches: 12. This CDR3 is 16 amino acids long. Germline lookup yields CDR1 SGHAT and CDR2 FQNNGV. The CDR3 sequence: CASSLWASGRGNEQFF. CDR3 nucleotide sequence: TGTGCCAGCAGCTTGTGGGCTAGCGGAAGGGGAAATGAGCAGTTCTTC.

V usage is TRBV6-6 and J usage is TRBJ2-3; D is undetermined. The V gene's germline CDR1 is MNHNY and CDR2 SVGAGI (reference sequence). V was pared by 5 bases and J by 6 bases, with 12 bases between. The CDR3 has 13 residues. For the CDR3, the DNA is TGTGCCAGCAGTCGATATCCCCGGGATACGCAGTATTTT. Protein: CASSRYPRDTQYF.

The CDR3 is CASSPASTDTQYF. CDR3 bases: TGTGCCAGCAGCCCCGCTAGCACAGATACGCAGTATTTT. The chain has TRBV5-6 and TRBJ2-3; D is ambiguous. CDR3 length: 13 amino acids. Germline CDR1 SGHDT, CDR2 YYEEEE. V gave up 4 bases and J gave up 0 bases, with 6 bases separating them.

Only a few counts were recorded for this clonotype. This may be a read error, as it is one base from a much larger clone. The chain has TRBV11-2 and TRBJ2-7, with TRBD1 matching over 7 bases. The CDR3 is 16 amino acids. The germline gives CDR1 SGHAT, CDR2 FQNNGV. The V and J ends lost 5 bases and 5 bases, in that order; junction bases with no gene match: 15. This CDR3 reads CASSGPADREGHEQYF. CDR3 in DNA: TGTGCCAGCAGCGGACCCGCCGACAGGGAAGGGCACGAGCAGTACTTC.

Remarks on this clonotype: An end of the junction does not agree with germline; a read error may underlie this. The chain couples TRBV11-2 to TRBJ1-1; D uncertain. Per germline, CDR1 SGHAT and CDR2 FQNNGV. This CDR3 region has 14 residues. CDR3 loop: CASSLVSLVNEAFF. The CDR3 coding sequence is TGTGCCAGCAGCCTAGTATCTTTGGTTAATGAAGCCTTCTTT.

This clonotype was counted ten times or more. The rearrangement joins TRBV11-2 to TRBJ2-1, with 7 bases matching TRBD2. The CDR3 loop spans 15 amino acids. Germline values: CDR1 SGHAT, CDR2 FQNNGV. The V gene end was trimmed by 1 base and the J gene end by 4 bases; junction bases not matched to a gene: 4. In DNA, the CDR3 is TGTGCCAGCAGCTTAGTGCTAGCGGTATACAATGAGCAGTTCTTC. It specifies CASSLVLAVYNEQFF.

This clonotype has a count of ten or more. The gene calls are TRBV11-2 and TRBJ1-3; 7 bases match TRBD1. This CDR3 has 17 amino acids. Trimming at V came to 10 bases and at J to 0 bases, leaving 15 bases not matched to a gene. Germline V lookup: CDR1 SGHAT, CDR2 FQNNGV. This chain's CDR3 is CAIRGTAFTHSGNTIYF. The CDR3 nucleotides read TGTGCCATCCGCGGGACAGCCTTTACCCACTCTGGAAACACCATATATTTT.

This clonotype was seen at least ten times. The chain combines TRBV29-1 with TRBJ2-7, with 7 bases that match TRBD1. V dropped 4 bases and J dropped 3; count of bases not matched to a gene: 6. Looked up from germline, CDR1 is SQVTM and CDR2 is ANQGSEA. CDR3 size: 13 residues. This CDR3 reads CSVGPRDSYEQYF. The CDR3 DNA reads as TGCAGCGTTGGACCTCGGGACAGCTACGAGCAGTACTTC.

The CDR3 DNA reads TGTGCCAGCAGCCCGGTAGGGGAAAAACTGTTTTTT. Protein: CASSPVGEKLFF. The rearrangement links TRBV7-9 to TRBJ1-4; D unclear. CDR3 length equals 12 residues. Germline-derived CDR1 and CDR2 are SEHNR and FQNEAQ (reference sequence). V lost 5 bases, J lost 8 bases, and 9 bases lay in between. Filled out from reference TRBV7-9 and TRBJ1-4, the complete variable domain reads DTGVSQNPRHKITKRGQNVTFRCDPISEHNRLYWYRQTLGQGPEFLTYFQNEAQLEKSRLLSDRFSAERPKGSFSTLEIQRTEQGDSAMYLCASSPVGEKLFFGSGTQLSVL.

This chain connects TRBV5-6 to TRBJ2-6; possible D gene TRBD1, 6 bases. Germline CDR1 reads SGHDT; CDR2 reads YYEEEE. CDR3 length equals 17 residues. V was cut by 4 bases and J by 4 bases, with 18 bases left in between. Written as DNA, the CDR3 is TGTGCCAGCAGCCGACCGAAACAGGGATCCGGGGCCAACGTCCTGACTTTC. Its translation is CASSRPKQGSGANVLTF.

The sample holds many counts of this clonotype. The V call is TRBV6-1, the J call TRBJ2-2, with TRBD2 matching over 9 bases. In germline, CDR1 is MNHNS, CDR2 SASEGT. V lost 5 bases to trimming and J lost 0 bases; unmatched junction nucleotides: 10. This CDR3 has 18 residues. The CDR3 loop is CASSLRLAGNANTGELFF. CDR3 nucleotides: TGTGCCAGCAGTCTTCGTCTAGCGGGAAACGCGAACACCGGGGAGCTGTTTTTT.

The chain links TRBV6-2 or TRBV6-3 to TRBJ2-3; 12 bases are shared with TRBD2. The CDR3 runs to 16 residues. V was pared by 6 bases and J by 5 bases, with 9 bases of the junction left unmatched. The germline gives CDR1 MNHEY, CDR2 SVGEGT. This CDR3 is CASSSPGLAGIDTQYF. The CDR3 bases are TGTGCCAGCAGCTCTCCGGGACTAGCGGGCATAGATACGCAGTATTTT.

This clonotype showed up just a few times. The gene calls are TRBV5-6 and TRBJ2-3, with D possibly matching TRBD2 (7 bases). Trimming shortened V by 4 bases and J by 4 bases, and 16 bases separated the two germline ends. From germline, CDR1 is SGHDT and CDR2 YYEEEE. The CDR3 runs 15 residues. The CDR3 DNA reads as TGTGCCAGCAGCCCCCGGACGGGGGGCGCAGATACGCAGTATTTT. Translating it yields CASSPRTGGADTQYF.

This clonotype was seen many times. The chain has TRBV11-2 and TRBJ1-1; 7 bases line up with TRBD1. Germline loops: CDR1 SGHAT, CDR2 FQNNGV. This CDR3 comprises 16 residues. J was trimmed by 1 base and V by 5 bases; bases with no gene match: 10. The CDR3 sequence is CASSLHRQGGNTEAFF. As DNA, the CDR3 is TGTGCCAGCAGCCTACATCGACAGGGTGGGAACACTGAAGCTTTCTTT.

Turning to this clonotype: Mismatch with germline at one junction end may stem from a read error. This rearrangement joins TRBV13 to TRBJ2-1; tentatively, D is TRBD1 or TRBD2 (5 bases each). Germline V CDR1 and CDR2: PRHDT, FYEKMQ (reference sequence). The CDR3 sequence is 11 residues long. The CDR3 DNA is TGTGCCAGCAGCTTAGGGCAGGTGGGGACCTTC. As protein: CASSLGQVGTF.

On this clonotype itself: A read error is possible here, since a much larger clone lies one base away. The chain links TRBV7-9 to TRBJ2-3, with D possibly being TRBD1 or TRBD2 (5 bases each). The CDR3 is 12 residues long. Germline-derived CDR1 and CDR2 are SEHNR and FQNEAQ (reference sequence). As DNA, the CDR3 is TGTCCCAGTGAGGGGAGCACAGATACGCAGTATTTT. Protein product: CPSEGSTDTQYF. Supplemented by reference TRBV7-9 and TRBJ2-3, the full variable domain reads DTGVSQNPRHKITKRGQNVTFRCDPISEHNRLYWYRQTLGQGPEFLTYFQNEAQLEKSRLLSDRFSAERPKGSFSTLEIQRTEQGDSAMYLCPSEGSTDTQYFGPGTRLTVL.

V usage is TRBV4-1 and J usage is TRBJ1-5; D unclear. From germline, CDR1 is MGHRA and CDR2 YSYEKL. This CDR3 has 16 residues. Trimming took 1 base from V and 0 from J, leaving 10 bases between them. In nucleotides, the CDR3 is TGCGCCAGCAGCCAAGTTGGCAGACTTAGCAATCAGCCCCAGCATTTT. Residues: CASSQVGRLSNQPQHF.

Of note for this clonotype: A clone one base away is much larger, so this may be a read error. The chain carries TRBV10-3 and TRBJ2-5, with D perhaps matching TRBD2 (6 bases). This CDR3 is built from 11 residues. CDR1 ENHRY and CDR2 SYGVKD come from the germline V gene. CDR3 amino acids: CVIREAETQYF. CDR3 bases: TGTGTCATCAGGGAGGCAGAGACCCAGTACTTC.

This sequence joins TRBV6-1 and TRBJ2-3; 11 nucleotides align to TRBD2. The CDR3 spans 15 residues. Trimming removed 6 bases from V and 4 bases from J; junction bases left unmatched: 6. Germline CDR1 is MNHNS and CDR2 is SASEGT. The CDR3 sequence: CASSELAGVADTQYF. The DNA of the CDR3 is TGTGCCAGCAGCGAACTAGCGGGAGTGGCAGATACGCAGTATTTT.

This chain joins TRBV5-6 and TRBJ2-1; 8 positions agree with TRBD2. CDR1 is SGHDT, CDR2 YYEEEE, per germline. The length of the CDR3 is 15 residues. The trim removed 0 bases at V and 7 bases at J, leaving 6 bases unmatched. For the CDR3, the DNA is TGTGCCAGCAGCTTGGGACGGGAGGGCTGGAATGAGCAGTTCTTC. It is translated as CASSLGREGWNEQFF.

This clonotype was observed many times. This sequence joins TRBV29-1 and TRBJ2-3, with 12 positions matching TRBD1. This CDR3 comprises 14 residues. The ends lost 7 bases at V and 2 bases at J; junction bases unmatched: 4. CDR1 and CDR2 (germline): SQVTM, ANQGSEA. CDR3 bases: TGCAGCGGAGGGGACAGGGGGCTCACAGATACGCAGTATTTT. It specifies CSGGDRGLTDTQYF.

Turning to this clonotype: The junction does not match germline at one end; this may be a read error. This chain links TRBV11-2 with TRBJ2-3, with 14 bases matching TRBD2. Germline-derived CDR1 and CDR2 are SGHAT and FQNNGV. The CDR3 covers 16 residues. As DNA, the CDR3 is TGTGCCTGCAGCAACCGACTAGCGGGAGGGGCAGATACGCAGTATTTT. This translates into CACSNRLAGGADTQYF.

On this clonotype: A read error is likely, as this CDR3 ends without the conserved phenylalanine or tryptophan. The V and J genes are TRBV12-3 or TRBV12-4 and TRBJ2-1; TRBD2 agrees at 10 bases. The V and J ends lost 2 bases and 0 bases, in that order; junction bases with no gene match: 4. The CDR3 is 17 amino acids. The CDR3, as DNA: TGTGCCAGCAGTTTAAAGGCTAGCGGGAGCTCCTACAATGAGCAGTTCCTC. Protein: CASSLKASGSSYNEQFL.